A selection of T cell receptor beta chains follows, all from one sample in a study of T cell responses to AZD1222 COVID-19 vaccine. Clones were sequenced by immunoSEQ multiplex PCR, and TCRdb holds only the in-frame ones, with some missing. Among approximately 110,000 clones listed, roughly 85% were seen once. Here the sequenced sample was peripheral blood, taken 28 days after the second AZD1222 dose. All receptors derive from an adult who received the AZD1222 COVID-19 vaccine. The CDR3 runs from the conserved cysteine through the conserved F or W. Fields, in order: V gene, D gene, clone size, J gene, CDR3 DNA, CDR3 protein. D genes are given only for firm matches. Size values are once, few and many counts, or a class for expanded clones, and some rows have none.

v_call: TRBV7-9
d_call: .
clone_size: .
j_call: TRBJ1-3
cdr3_nt: TGTGCCAGCGGACGAGCGGGGAGTGGAAACACCATATATTTT
cdr3_aa: CASGRAGSGNTIYF

v_call: TRBV29-1
d_call: TRBD1
clone_size: once
j_call: TRBJ2-7
cdr3_nt: TGCAGCGTTGTGGCTGGTGCCGGGACAGGGGGTGAGCAGTACTTC
cdr3_aa: CSVVAGAGTGGEQYF

v_call: TRBV6-5
d_call: .
clone_size: .
j_call: TRBJ1-1
cdr3_nt: TGTGCCAGCAGTTCCGGGCCTGGTGCTGGGAACACTGAAGCTTTCTTT
cdr3_aa: CASSSGPGAGNTEAFF

v_call: TRBV11-1
d_call: TRBD2
clone_size: .
j_call: TRBJ2-3
cdr3_nt: TGTGCCAGCAGCCCGACTAGCGGGGGAGATACGCAGTATTTT
cdr3_aa: CASSPTSGGDTQYF

v_call: TRBV7-2
d_call: .
clone_size: .
j_call: TRBJ2-5
cdr3_nt: TGTGCCAGCAGCTTAGGTGGGGGTTCGGAGACCCAGTACTTC
cdr3_aa: CASSLGGGSETQYF

v_call: TRBV5-8
d_call: .
clone_size: .
j_call: TRBJ1-2
cdr3_nt: TGTGCCAGCAGTCCGAGTACCTGGGGCTACACCTTC
cdr3_aa: CASSPSTWGYTF

v_call: TRBV6-5
d_call: .
clone_size: once
j_call: TRBJ1-5
cdr3_nt: TGTGCCAGCATCCAGGGAGTCCCACACAATCAGCCCCAGCATTTT
cdr3_aa: CASIQGVPHNQPQHF

v_call: TRBV7-3
d_call: TRBD2
clone_size: .
j_call: TRBJ2-1
cdr3_nt: TGTGCCAGCAGCTTATTAGCGGGGGGTCTCAGCTCCTACAATGAGCAGTTCTTC
cdr3_aa: CASSLLAGGLSSYNEQFF

v_call: TRBV18
d_call: TRBD1
clone_size: .
j_call: TRBJ2-5
cdr3_nt: TGTGCCAGCTCACCGGGACAGGGGAAAGAGACCCAGTACTTC
cdr3_aa: CASSPGQGKETQYF

v_call: TRBV6-5
d_call: .
clone_size: .
j_call: TRBJ1-2
cdr3_nt: TGTGCCAGCAGCCCCCTTTTGGAAGCTAACTATGGCTACACCTTC
cdr3_aa: CASSPLLEANYGYTF

v_call: TRBV5-4
d_call: .
clone_size: .
j_call: TRBJ1-1
cdr3_nt: TGTGCCAGCAGATCCGGGACCCTCGCCCAATCCACTGAAGCTTTCTTT
cdr3_aa: CASRSGTLAQSTEAFF

v_call: TRBV10-3
d_call: .
clone_size: .
j_call: TRBJ2-5
cdr3_nt: TGTGCCATCAGCCGGCAGGGCAACCAAGAGACCCAGTACTTC
cdr3_aa: CAISRQGNQETQYF

v_call: TRBV27
d_call: TRBD2
clone_size: .
j_call: TRBJ2-3
cdr3_nt: TGTGCCAGCAGTTTTCGGGGGGGCCGCACAGATACGCAGTATTTT
cdr3_aa: CASSFRGGRTDTQYF

v_call: TRBV30
d_call: .
clone_size: .
j_call: TRBJ2-7
cdr3_nt: TGTGCCTGCAAGACAGTCTACGAGCAGTACTTC
cdr3_aa: CACKTVYEQYF

v_call: TRBV5-4
d_call: TRBD2
clone_size: .
j_call: TRBJ2-5
cdr3_nt: TGTGCCAGCAGCTTGGTTCTAGCGGAAGAGACCCAGTACTTC
cdr3_aa: CASSLVLAEETQYF